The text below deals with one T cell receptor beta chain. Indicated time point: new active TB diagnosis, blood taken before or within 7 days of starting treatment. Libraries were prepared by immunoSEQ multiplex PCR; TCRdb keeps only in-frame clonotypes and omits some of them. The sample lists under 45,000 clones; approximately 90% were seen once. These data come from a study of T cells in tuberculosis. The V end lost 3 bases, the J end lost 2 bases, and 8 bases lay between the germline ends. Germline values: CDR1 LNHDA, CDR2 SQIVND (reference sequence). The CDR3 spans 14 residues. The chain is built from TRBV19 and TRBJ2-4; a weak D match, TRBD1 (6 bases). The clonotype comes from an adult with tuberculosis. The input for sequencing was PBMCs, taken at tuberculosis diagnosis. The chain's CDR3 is CASSIGQPKNIQYF. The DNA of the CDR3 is TGTGCCAGTAGTATCGGACAGCCCAAAAACATTCAGTACTTC.